This TCR beta chain originates from a study of blood T cell repertoires in COVID-19. As for the study in general: T cells, B-cell-depleted T cells, or PBMCs provided the cDNA or gDNA that served as material.

Cohort placement rested on clinical history that participants reported themselves. Authors' data handling: Using reference gene primer amplification, nucleated cell counts were estimated. Libraries were prepared by immunoSEQ multiplex PCR; TCRdb keeps only in-frame clonotypes and omits some of them. For V, J and clone size, that table is used; D and trimming come from the DNA. The sample holds under 300,000 clones, approximately 90% seen once. After removal of 4 bases from V and 9 bases from J, the junction contained 14 bases not matched to a gene. Germline V gene sequence: CDR1 LNHDA, CDR2 SQIVND (reference sequence). This CDR3 is 17 amino acids long.

The sequence was obtained from an older woman in a cohort exposed to, infected with or recovered from COVID-19 (not recorded which). The rearrangement joins TRBV19 to TRBJ2-1; 11 positions agree with TRBD2. The material sequenced was PBMCs or T cells enriched from blood (not recorded which). The CDR3 region is CASSRPSLAGEVTEQFF. DNA for the CDR3: TGTGCCAGTAGTAGACCCTCACTAGCGGGAGAGGTAACTGAGCAGTTCTTC.